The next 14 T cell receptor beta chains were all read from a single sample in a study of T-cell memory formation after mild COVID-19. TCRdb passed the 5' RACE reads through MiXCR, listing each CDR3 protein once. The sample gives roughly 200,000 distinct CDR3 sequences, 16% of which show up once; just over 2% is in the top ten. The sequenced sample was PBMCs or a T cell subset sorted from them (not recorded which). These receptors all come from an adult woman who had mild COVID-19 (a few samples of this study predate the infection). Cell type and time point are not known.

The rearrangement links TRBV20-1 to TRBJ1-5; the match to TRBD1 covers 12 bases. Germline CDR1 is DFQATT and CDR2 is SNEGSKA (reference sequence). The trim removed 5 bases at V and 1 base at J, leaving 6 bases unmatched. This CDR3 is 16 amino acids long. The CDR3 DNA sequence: TGCAGTGCTGGGACAGGGGGCAGGGGGAGCAATCAGCCCCAGCATTTT. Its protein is CSAGTGGRGSNQPQHF.

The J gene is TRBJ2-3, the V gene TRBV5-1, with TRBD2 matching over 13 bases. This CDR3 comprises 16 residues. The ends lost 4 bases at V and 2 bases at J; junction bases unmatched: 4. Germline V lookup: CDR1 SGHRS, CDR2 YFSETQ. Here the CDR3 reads CASSPGLAGTTDTQYF. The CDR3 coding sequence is TGCGCCAGCAGCCCGGGACTAGCGGGGACCACAGATACGCAGTATTTT.

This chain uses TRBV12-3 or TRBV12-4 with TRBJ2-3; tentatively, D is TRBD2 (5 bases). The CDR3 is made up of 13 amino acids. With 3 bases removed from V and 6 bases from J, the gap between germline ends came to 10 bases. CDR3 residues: CASSLFSVDTQYF. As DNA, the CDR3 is TGTGCCAGCAGTTTGTTTAGCGTGGATACGCAGTATTTT.

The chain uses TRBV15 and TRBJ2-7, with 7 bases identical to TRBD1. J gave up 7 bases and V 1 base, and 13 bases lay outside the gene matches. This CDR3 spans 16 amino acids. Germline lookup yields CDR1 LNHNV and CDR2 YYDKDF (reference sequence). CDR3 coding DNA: TGTGCCACCAGCAGAGCGGCTGTACAGGGGATTCGGGAGCAGTACTTC. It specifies CATSRAAVQGIREQYF.

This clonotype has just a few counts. The CDR3 sequence is CASSYPIYPSTGNSYEQYF. The CDR3 DNA sequence: TGTGCCAGCAGTTACCCCATCTACCCGTCGACGGGGAACTCCTACGAGCAGTACTTC. The V call is TRBV6-2 or TRBV6-3, the J call TRBJ2-7; the D gene is possibly TRBD2 (5 bases). The V and J ends lost 2 bases and 0 bases respectively, with 23 bases between them. Germline V lookup: CDR1 MNHEY, CDR2 SVGEGT. CDR3 size: 19 residues.

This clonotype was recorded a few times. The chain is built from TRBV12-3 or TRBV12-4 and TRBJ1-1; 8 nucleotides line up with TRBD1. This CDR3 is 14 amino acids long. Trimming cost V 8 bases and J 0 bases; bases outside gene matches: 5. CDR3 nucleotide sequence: TGTGCCAGCCGGCGGGACAGGTTGAACACTGAAGCTTTCTTT. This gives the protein CASRRDRLNTEAFF.

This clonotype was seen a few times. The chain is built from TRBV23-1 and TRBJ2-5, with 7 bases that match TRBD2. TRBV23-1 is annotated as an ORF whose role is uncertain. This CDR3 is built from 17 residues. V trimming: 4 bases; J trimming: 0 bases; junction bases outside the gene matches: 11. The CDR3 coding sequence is TGCGCCAGCAGTCGCCGTACGGGGGGAGAGGACCAAGAGACCCAGTACTTC. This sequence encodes CASSRRTGGEDQETQYF.

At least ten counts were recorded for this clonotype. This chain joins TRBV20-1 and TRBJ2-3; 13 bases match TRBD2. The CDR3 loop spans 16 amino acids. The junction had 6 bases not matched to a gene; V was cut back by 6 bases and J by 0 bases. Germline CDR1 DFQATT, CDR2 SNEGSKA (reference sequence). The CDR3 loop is CSAKKGLAGSTDTQYF. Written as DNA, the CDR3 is TGCAGTGCAAAGAAGGGACTAGCGGGGAGCACAGATACGCAGTATTTT.

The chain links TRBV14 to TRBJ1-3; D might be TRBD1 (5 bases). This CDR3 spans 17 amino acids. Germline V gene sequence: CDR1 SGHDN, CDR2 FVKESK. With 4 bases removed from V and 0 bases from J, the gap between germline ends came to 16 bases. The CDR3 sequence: CASSLLNAGLSGNTIYF. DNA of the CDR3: TGTGCCAGCAGCCTTCTGAACGCGGGGCTCTCTGGAAACACCATATATTTT.

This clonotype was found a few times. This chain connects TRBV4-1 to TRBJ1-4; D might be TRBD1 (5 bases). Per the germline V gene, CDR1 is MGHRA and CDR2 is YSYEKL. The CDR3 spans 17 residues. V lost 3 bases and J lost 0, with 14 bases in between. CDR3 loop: CASSQAPHRSTNEKLFF. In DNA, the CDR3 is TGCGCCAGCAGCCAGGCTCCTCACAGGTCAACTAATGAAAAACTGTTTTTT.

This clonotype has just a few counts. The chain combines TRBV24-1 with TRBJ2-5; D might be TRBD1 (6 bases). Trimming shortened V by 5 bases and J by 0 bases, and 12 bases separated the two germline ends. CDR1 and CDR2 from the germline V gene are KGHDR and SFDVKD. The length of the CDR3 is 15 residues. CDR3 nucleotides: TGTGCCACCAGTGCCCCCACAGGGTACCAAGAGACCCAGTACTTC. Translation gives CATSAPTGYQETQYF.

CDR3 residues: CASSLGSSGRGRSYEQYF. As DNA, the CDR3 is TGTGCCAGCAGCTTGGGTTCTAGCGGGAGAGGGCGCTCCTACGAGCAGTACTTC. The rearrangement links TRBV5-6 to TRBJ2-7; the match to TRBD2 covers 10 bases. The length of the CDR3 is 18 residues. Per germline, CDR1 SGHDT and CDR2 YYEEEE. V shed 0 bases, J shed 0 bases, and the junction held 9 bases outside the gene matches. Combining the CDR3 with reference TRBV5-6 and TRBJ2-7 gives the whole variable domain DAGVTQSPTHLIKTRGQQVTLRCSPKSGHDTVSWYQQALGQGPQFIFQYYEEEERQRGNFPDRFSGHQFPNYSSELNVNALLLGDSALYLCASSLGSSGRGRSYEQYFGPGTRLTVT.

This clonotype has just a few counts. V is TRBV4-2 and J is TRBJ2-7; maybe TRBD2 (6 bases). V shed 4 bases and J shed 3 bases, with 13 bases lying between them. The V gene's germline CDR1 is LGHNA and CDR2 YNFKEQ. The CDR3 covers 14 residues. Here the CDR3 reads CASSRGTGHYEQYF. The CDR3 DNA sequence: TGTGCCAGCAGCCGCGGGACTGGACACTACGAGCAGTACTTC.

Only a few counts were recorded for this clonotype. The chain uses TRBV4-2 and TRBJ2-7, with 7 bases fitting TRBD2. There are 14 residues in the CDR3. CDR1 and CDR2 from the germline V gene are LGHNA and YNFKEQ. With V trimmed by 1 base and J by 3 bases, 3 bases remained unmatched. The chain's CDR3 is CASSQVGLVYEQYF. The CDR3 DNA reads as TGTGCCAGCAGCCAAGTCGGACTAGTCTACGAGCAGTACTTC.